One sample yielded the 8 T cell receptor beta chains listed below, sequenced in a study of control samples from healthy donors and cancer patients. Data came from immunoSEQ multiplex PCR; TCRdb stores just in-frame clones and leaves some out. The table records some 78,000 clones, roughly 91% of them present only once. Sequenced material: blood. The receptors here all came from a woman in her fifties or sixties in good health.

This sequence joins TRBV6-1 and TRBJ1-2; tentative D call: TRBD1 (5 bases). The CDR3 contains 13 residues. V lost 3 bases and J 5 bases, leaving 10 bases between the germline ends. Per germline, CDR1 MNHNS and CDR2 SASEGT. CDR3 DNA sequence: TGTGCCAGCAGTGAGGGGCAGGGTTATGGCTACACCTTC. Amino acid sequence: CASSEGQGYGYTF.

The J gene is TRBJ1-4, the V gene TRBV6-1; TRBD1 matches at 9 bases. Per germline, CDR1 MNHNS and CDR2 SASEGT. This CDR3 spans 16 amino acids. V trimming: 3 bases; J trimming: 4 bases; junction bases outside the gene matches: 6. In DNA form, the CDR3 reads TGTGCCAGCAGTGAGGGTCCGGGACAGGGTAATGAAAAACTGTTTTTT. Its protein product is CASSEGPGQGNEKLFF.

The V call is TRBV5-6, the J call TRBJ1-2; D ambiguous. This CDR3 is built from 12 residues. The V gene's germline CDR1 is SGHDT and CDR2 YYEEEE. Deletions cut 4 bases from V and 4 bases from J, with 8 bases between. The CDR3 DNA reads as TGTGCCAGCAGCGCGGTGACCTATGGCTACACCTTC. Translation: CASSAVTYGYTF.

J is TRBJ1-1 and V is TRBV5-1; D remains ambiguous. The CDR3 runs to 14 residues. The V gene lost 5 bases and the J gene lost 4 bases, with 15 bases spanning the gap. The germline gives CDR1 SGHRS, CDR2 YFSETQ. The CDR3 here is CASRVRVGGTEAFF. For the CDR3, the DNA is TGCGCCAGCAGAGTGAGGGTAGGAGGCACTGAAGCTTTCTTT.

This rearrangement joins TRBV2 to TRBJ2-1; D is ambiguous. Germline CDR1 reads SNHLY; CDR2 reads FYNNEI. The CDR3 has 12 residues. V was shortened by 5 bases and J by 7 bases, with 9 bases between the two germline ends. The CDR3 bases are TGTGCCAGCAGTCTAGGTGGGAATGAGCAGTTCTTC. Its protein is CASSLGGNEQFF.

The CDR3 nucleotides read TGTGCCAGCAGTGTTTTGGGGGGCAGCTCCTACAATGAGCAGTTCTTC. This translates into CASSVLGGSSYNEQFF. This sequence joins TRBV27 and TRBJ2-1, with D perhaps TRBD1 or TRBD2 (6 bases each). This CDR3 contains 16 residues. The germline V and J ends were trimmed by 5 bases and 0 bases, with 14 bases remaining between them. CDR1 is MNHEY, CDR2 SMNVEV, per germline (reference sequence).

The chain has TRBV11-2 and TRBJ2-7; D not certain. CDR1 is SGHAT and CDR2 is FQNNGV in the germline V gene. The CDR3 has 12 amino acids. V lost 7 bases and J lost 0, with 7 bases in between. The CDR3 is CASTKYSYEQYF. CDR3 sequence (DNA): TGTGCCAGCACCAAATACTCCTACGAGCAGTACTTC.

V gene TRBV4-3 combines with J gene TRBJ2-1, with TRBD2 identical over 7 bases. Trimming removed 5 bases from V and 5 bases from J; junction bases left unmatched: 12. CDR1 LGHNA and CDR2 YSLEER come from the germline V gene. The CDR3 is 16 amino acids. The CDR3 loop reads CASSEGYRTSDNEQFF. Here the CDR3 DNA reads TGCGCCAGCAGCGAGGGGTATAGGACTAGTGACAATGAGCAGTTCTTC.